This record covers a single T cell receptor beta chain. Libraries were prepared by immunoSEQ multiplex PCR; TCRdb keeps only in-frame clonotypes and omits some of them. Of 93,000 or so clones in the sample, around 94% are singletons; the top ten hold around 0.92%. The entry originates in a study of T cell changes during pregnancy in multiple sclerosis. Source: peripheral blood, taken after pregnancy. The TCR was taken from a female donor with multiple sclerosis, enrolled in a pregnancy study.

In DNA form, the CDR3 reads TGTGCCAGCTCACCAGGGGGGACTGGGGGCTATGGCTACACCTTC. Translation gives CASSPGGTGGYGYTF. The rearrangement joins TRBV18 to TRBJ1-2; D might be TRBD1 (5 bases). The CDR3 contains 15 residues. Trimming stripped 2 bases from V and 4 bases from J, with 14 bases between. The V gene's germline CDR1 is KGHSH and CDR2 LQKENI.